This T cell receptor (gamma chain) was found in a study of γδ T cells in repeated Plasmodium falciparum infection (dated by TCRdb to the early 2020s). As for the study more broadly: In the natural-infection arm, Malian children exposed to intense seasonal malaria transmission were enrolled and compared against age and gender matched Australian children. Four controlled human malaria infections were administered to several malaria-naive U.S. adults over about 600 days by bites from P. falciparum NF54-infected Anopheles stephensi mosquitoes. Samples from controlled-infection subjects were taken at baseline, right before selected infections, and 21 days after each infection. Malian gammadelta TCR repertoires were analysed cross-sectionally in periods with no transmission and longitudinally across episodes of acute febrile malaria. Using both natural infection in Mali and controlled human malaria infection, the study looked at the way repeated Plasmodium falciparum infection shapes the human gammadelta T cell repertoire. Study-wide conclusions, independent of this receptor: Waves of new clonotype selection in Vdelta2-negative, largely Vdelta1+, gammadelta TCR repertoires appeared to be driven by repeated controlled infections. Analysis of inter-individual variability in gammadelta T cell responses was limited by the small size of the controlled-infection cohort. Across time and infection, the Vgamma9/Vdelta2+ TCR repertoires showed a highly stable polyclonal makeup, with many TCRgamma sequences overlapping between individuals. The Malian cohort was drawn from a small rural village made up mostly of one ethnic group, which limits generalizability. Compared with Australian children, Malian children appeared to have Vdelta2-negative gammadelta TCR repertoires that were more clonally expanded, less diverse and less shared.

CDR1 and CDR2 are drawn from the germline V gene: EGSTGY, YDSYTSSV. Ends trimmed: V by 1 base, J by 2 bases; bases unmatched to a gene: 5. The CDR3, from cysteine to phenylalanine, totals 14 residues. The kept DNA is CDR3 alone, 42 bases in frame from the first base. At least ten counts were recorded for this clone. It lacks a known antigen. No quality values exist for individual bases; no much larger clone is one base distant. For bulk TCR repertoire analysis, Vgamma9/Vdelta2+ and Vdelta2-negative gammadelta T cell populations were flow-sorted out of peripheral blood mononuclear cells. The library was made by multiplex PCR. The reads were generated on an Illumina MiSeq. From each sorted gammadelta T cell sample, both TCR gamma (TRG) and TCR delta (TRD) chains were sequenced. On the study's bioinformatics: Clonotype tree plots, accumulated frequency of the top 20 clonotypes, diversity index (DI) and D75 metrics were included in the repertoire analyses. For TCRdb, the public reads were processed anew by CATT, and duplicate DNA sequences were folded into one row. These V and J calls derive from TCRdb rather than the authors' analysis. Counted in this sample were about 30,000 gamma-chain clones; over 1.1% of them appeared once. The ten most abundant clones make up roughly a fifth of the sample.

Sequenced: gamma-delta T cells from blood. The receptor chain draws on TRGV4 and TRGJ1 or TRGJ2. The sequence was obtained from a pool of human donors (malaria-infected and uninfected, not separated). The DNA sequence is given as TGTGCCACCTGGGATGGCTTAGATTATTATAAGAAACTCTTT. The encoded protein is CATWDGLDYYKKLF.